This entry is about one TCR beta chain. Its antigen is currently unknown. This sample stems from a study of siplizumab effects on memory and regulatory T cells. Here immunoSEQ multiplex PCR was the method, and the copy in TCRdb shows in-frame clones only, minus some. The sample lists 70,000 to 90,000 clones, approximately 90% occurring once. The study, taken as a whole, reports: With siplizumab, Treg-derived clones averaged around 70% of mappable alloreactive CD4+ clones, versus 26.9% in controls.

The sample comprised CD4+ T cells sorted from blood. This TCR was recovered from a human donor in good health.

The CDR3 reads CASSTRQGPEAFF. The CDR3 bases are TGTGCCAGCAGTACCCGACAGGGCCCCGAAGCTTTCTTT. V and J are TRBV6-1 and TRBJ1-1; 7 bases are shared with TRBD1. V lost 5 bases and J lost 8; bases outside the gene matches: 8. Germline V CDR1 and CDR2: MNHNS, SASEGT. The CDR3 sequence is 13 residues long.